This T cell receptor (beta chain) was identified in a study of technical replicates of blood from several donors listed by TCRdb under 2017. Notes on this clone: Which antigen it targets is not known. Base qualities are not at hand, and no much larger clone is one base apart.

Library preparation employed the immunoSEQ multiplex PCR assay. Drawn from immuneACCESS, this table holds only the in-frame rearrangements with V and J called that TCRdb kept. Clones are partly lost; checked studies trace under half to an unresolved V gene and leave the rest unexplained. The sample table records about 74,000 clones; over 90% of these occur just once. The ten top clones hold roughly 0.24% of the sample. V loses 4 bases at its end and J loses 4 bases; junction bases beyond the gene matches: 6. The CDR3 runs 14 amino acids, cysteine and phenylalanine included. Only CDR3 DNA is held: 42 bases, read in frame from base 1. Based on the germline V gene (reference sequence), the CDR1 and CDR2 sequences are SGHNT and YYREEE.

Here the chain combines TRBV5-4 and TRBJ2-3, with 7 bases in between that match TRBD1. The TCR originated in a human donor in good health. Sequenced input: T cells isolated from PBMCs. The sequence in DNA is TGTGCCAGCAGCGCACAGGGGCGGGCAGATACGCAGTATTTT. This yields the protein CASSAQGRADTQYF.